These T cell receptor beta chains were read from a single sample in a study of shared clonotypes between healthy human individuals. Libraries were prepared by immunoSEQ multiplex PCR; TCRdb keeps only in-frame clonotypes and omits some of them. In the table there are a few million clones, 85% to 95% of which are singletons. Sequenced sample: naive CD4+ T cells from PBMCs. These receptors came from a man younger than 35 in good health. Some clones in this sample may be carry-over from other donors' samples. CDR3s include the opening cysteine and the closing phenylalanine or tryptophan. Each record gives: clone size, D gene, J gene, V gene, CDR3 DNA, CDR3 protein. D genes are given only for firm matches. The size entry is marked missing in some rows and otherwise reads once, few, many or a size class.

clone size: NA; D gene: NA; J gene: TRBJ1-1; V gene: TRBV4-2; CDR3 DNA: TGTGCCAGCAGCCAAGAACAGGTCCCGAACACTGAAGCTTTCTTT; CDR3 protein: CASSQEQVPNTEAFF
clone size: NA; D gene: TRBD1; J gene: TRBJ1-4; V gene: TRBV2; CDR3 DNA: TGTGCCGGTACGACAGGGCTTAATGAAAAACTGTTTTTT; CDR3 protein: CAGTTGLNEKLFF
clone size: few; D gene: NA; J gene: TRBJ2-1; V gene: TRBV5-1; CDR3 DNA: TGCGCCAGCAGCCTATCCGGGACGAGCTCCTACAATGAGCAGTTCTTC; CDR3 protein: CASSLSGTSSYNEQFF
clone size: NA; D gene: TRBD2; J gene: TRBJ2-7; V gene: TRBV10-2; CDR3 DNA: TGCGCCAGCAGTGAGGGGGTACTAGCGGCGGGCTACGAGCAGTACTTC; CDR3 protein: CASSEGVLAAGYEQYF
clone size: NA; D gene: NA; J gene: TRBJ1-4; V gene: TRBV28; CDR3 DNA: TGTGCCAGCAGTAGAGGGGCCCAGGCAACTAATGAAAAACTGTTTTTT; CDR3 protein: CASSRGAQATNEKLFF
clone size: NA; D gene: NA; J gene: TRBJ1-1; V gene: TRBV5-1; CDR3 DNA: TGCGCCAGCAGCTCAAGACAGCGACCCAATACCAGAAACACTGAAGCTTTCTTT; CDR3 protein: CASSSRQRPNTRNTEAFF
clone size: NA; D gene: NA; J gene: TRBJ1-2; V gene: TRBV2; CDR3 DNA: TGTGCCAGCAGTGAAGGCAGGTCGCAGGAAGACTATGGCTACACCTTC; CDR3 protein: CASSEGRSQEDYGYTF
clone size: NA; D gene: NA; J gene: TRBJ1-6; V gene: TRBV5-1; CDR3 DNA: TGCGCCAGCAGCTTGTCCGGGGAGTACAATTCACCCCTCCACTTT; CDR3 protein: CASSLSGEYNSPLHF
clone size: NA; D gene: NA; J gene: TRBJ1-1; V gene: TRBV11-3; CDR3 DNA: TGTGCCTATGTGCAGGCCAGCACTGAAGCTTTCTTT; CDR3 protein: CAYVQASTEAFF
clone size: NA; D gene: TRBD1; J gene: TRBJ2-1; V gene: TRBV25-1; CDR3 DNA: TGTGCCAGCAGTGGCCGGACAGGATCGGGTAATGAGCAGTTCTTC; CDR3 protein: CASSGRTGSGNEQFF
clone size: NA; D gene: NA; J gene: TRBJ2-7; V gene: TRBV6-1; CDR3 DNA: TGTGCCAGCAGTGGTCGAACAGCCACTACACACGAGCAGTACTTC; CDR3 protein: CASSGRTATTHEQYF
clone size: NA; D gene: TRBD2; J gene: TRBJ2-1; V gene: TRBV2; CDR3 DNA: TGTGCCAGCAGTAGCAGACTAGCGGGAGGGAACAATGAGCAGTTCTTC; CDR3 protein: CASSSRLAGGNNEQFF
clone size: NA; D gene: TRBD2; J gene: TRBJ2-7; V gene: TRBV7-9; CDR3 DNA: TGTGCCAGCAGCTTAGCCTGGACTAGCGGGAGGCCCGAGCAGTACTTC; CDR3 protein: CASSLAWTSGRPEQYF
clone size: NA; D gene: TRBD1; J gene: TRBJ2-3; V gene: TRBV2; CDR3 DNA: TGTGCCAGGACAGGGTTCGCAGATACGCAGTATTTT; CDR3 protein: CARTGFADTQYF
clone size: NA; D gene: NA; J gene: TRBJ1-3; V gene: TRBV27; CDR3 DNA: TGTGCCAGCAGTTTATCGGGTGTGAGCTCTGGAAACACCATATATTTT; CDR3 protein: CASSLSGVSSGNTIYF
clone size: NA; D gene: NA; J gene: TRBJ2-2; V gene: TRBV7-3; CDR3 DNA: TGTGCCAGCAGCTTACAGGGGTGGACCGGGGAGCTGTTTTTT; CDR3 protein: CASSLQGWTGELFF
clone size: NA; D gene: TRBD2; J gene: TRBJ2-1; V gene: TRBV4-3; CDR3 DNA: TGCGCCAGCAGCCAAAGGACTAGCGGGAACTACAATGAGCAGTTCTTC; CDR3 protein: CASSQRTSGNYNEQFF
clone size: NA; D gene: NA; J gene: TRBJ1-3; V gene: TRBV30; CDR3 DNA: TGTGCCTGGAGTGTCCCTCTAAGCCTAAACACCATATATTTT; CDR3 protein: CAWSVPLSLNTIYF
clone size: NA; D gene: TRBD1; J gene: TRBJ1-4; V gene: TRBV7-8; CDR3 DNA: TGTGCCAGCAGCGTCCGGGACAGGGGTACTAATGAAAAACTGTTTTTT; CDR3 protein: CASSVRDRGTNEKLFF
clone size: NA; D gene: NA; J gene: TRBJ1-1; V gene: TRBV7-3; CDR3 DNA: TGTGCCAGCAGCCCTGGGGGGGGCCGGGCTTTCTTT; CDR3 protein: CASSPGGGRAFF